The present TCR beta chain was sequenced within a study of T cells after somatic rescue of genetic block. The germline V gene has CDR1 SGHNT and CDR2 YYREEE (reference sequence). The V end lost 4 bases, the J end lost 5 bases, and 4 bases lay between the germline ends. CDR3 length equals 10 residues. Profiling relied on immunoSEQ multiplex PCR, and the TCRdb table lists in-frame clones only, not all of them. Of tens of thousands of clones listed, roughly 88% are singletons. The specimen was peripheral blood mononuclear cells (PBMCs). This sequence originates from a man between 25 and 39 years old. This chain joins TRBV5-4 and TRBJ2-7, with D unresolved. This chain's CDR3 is CASSQDEQYF. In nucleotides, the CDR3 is TGTGCCAGCAGCCAGGACGAGCAGTACTTC.